A selection of T cell receptor beta chains follows, all from one sample in a study of blood T cell repertoires in COVID-19. Sequenced by immunoSEQ multiplex PCR; TCRdb stores in-frame clones only, minus some. The profile shows under 400,000 clones, 75% to 90% of them singletons. The source material was peripheral blood. The receptors originated from a woman aged 30 to 39 with COVID-19, enrolled during active disease. CDR3s include the opening cysteine and the closing phenylalanine or tryptophan. A D gene is named only where the DNA matches it firmly. The listing skips clone size in some rows; elsewhere it reads once, few, many or a size class.

V gene	D gene	clone size	J gene	CDR3 DNA	CDR3 protein
TRBV6-2/TRBV6-3	TRBD1	NA	TRBJ1-1	TGTGCCAGCAGTTACTCGAAGAACAACAGGGGGACTGAAGCTTTCTTT	CASSYSKNNRGTEAFF
TRBV5-6	NA	NA	TRBJ1-4	TGTGCCAGCAGCTCCGGGACACCCTTAACTAATGAAAAACTGTTTTTT	CASSSGTPLTNEKLFF
TRBV5-1	TRBD2	NA	TRBJ2-7	TGCGCCAGCAGCTCCGAGGGACTAGCGGGAGGGACCTACGAGCAGTACTTC	CASSSEGLAGGTYEQYF
TRBV2	TRBD1	NA	TRBJ1-5	TGTGCCAGCAGTGCGGGACAGCGGATCAATCAGCCCCAGCATTTT	CASSAGQRINQPQHF
TRBV27	NA	NA	TRBJ1-5	TGTGCCAGCAGTCCGCTACAGGGCTATCAGCCCCAGCATTTT	CASSPLQGYQPQHF
TRBV5-1	NA	few	TRBJ1-2	TGCGCCAGCAGCTTTGGGGGGACGGGGCCCGATTATGGCTACACCTTC	CASSFGGTGPDYGYTF
TRBV27	NA	NA	TRBJ2-1	TGTGCCAGCAGCTTAATTGGGCCGAGTCACAATGAGCAGTTCTTC	CASSLIGPSHNEQFF
TRBV29-1	TRBD1	NA	TRBJ1-2	TGCAGCGTGGGGGGACAGGGGATTAACTATGGCTACACCTTC	CSVGGQGINYGYTF
TRBV18	TRBD1	NA	TRBJ1-4	TGTGCCAGCTCACCCCCGACAGGGACGGGGGAAAAACTGTTTTTT	CASSPPTGTGEKLFF
TRBV7-9	NA	NA	TRBJ2-7	TGTGCCAGCAGCGTAACCAGCGGTGGTTACGAGCAGTACTTC	CASSVTSGGYEQYF
TRBV10-3	NA	NA	TRBJ2-7	TGTGCCATCAGGTCCGGGACATCATCGGCCTACGAGCAGTACTTC	CAIRSGTSSAYEQYF
TRBV6-5	TRBD1	NA	TRBJ2-2	TGTGCCAGCCGTAGACAGGGAAACACCGGGGAGCTGTTTTTT	CASRRQGNTGELFF
TRBV7-2	NA	NA	TRBJ1-3	TGTGCCAGCAGCATGGTTGGAGGATCTCTCTCTGGAAACACCATATATTTT	CASSMVGGSLSGNTIYF
TRBV3-1/TRBV3-2	NA	NA	TRBJ2-7	TGTGCCAGCAGCCAAGCCGACGTAGCAGAGCAGTACTTC	CASSQADVAEQYF
TRBV28	NA	NA	TRBJ1-4	TGTGCCAGCAGTCCCCGGACAGTGACTAATGAAAAACTGTTTTTT	CASSPRTVTNEKLFF
TRBV6-6	NA	few	TRBJ1-6	TGTGCCAGCACCCAGACCGGGACACACAATTCACCCCTCCACTTT	CASTQTGTHNSPLHF
TRBV30	TRBD1	NA	TRBJ2-7	TGTGCCTGGAGTTCAGGGGGTTTCCACGAGCAGTACTTC	CAWSSGGFHEQYF
TRBV9	NA	NA	TRBJ2-1	TGTGCCAGCAGCGTCCAGACTAGCAATGAGCAGTTCTTC	CASSVQTSNEQFF
TRBV25-1	TRBD1	NA	TRBJ1-1	TGTGCCAGCAGTAGATCCGGGACAGGGCCTCAAGCTTTCTTT	CASSRSGTGPQAFF
TRBV28	NA	NA	TRBJ1-5	TGTGCCAGCATCTGGGGGCTTGGCAATCAGCCCCAGCATTTT	CASIWGLGNQPQHF
TRBV5-4	NA	NA	TRBJ2-5	TGTGCCAGCAGCCTCCCCCGCCAAGAGACCCAGTACTTC	CASSLPRQETQYF
TRBV7-2	TRBD2	NA	TRBJ2-4	TGTGCCAGCAGCTACCAATTGGGACTAGCGGGGAACATTCAGTACTTC	CASSYQLGLAGNIQYF
TRBV2	NA	NA	TRBJ1-1	TGTGCCAGCAGCTACGAAGCTTTCTTT	CASSYEAFF
TRBV10-3	NA	NA	TRBJ2-7	TGTGCCATGGGGGGTTCGACCTACGAGCAGTACTTC	CAMGGSTYEQYF
TRBV5-6	NA	NA	TRBJ1-6	TGTGCCAGCAGCTTGGATCCGGGGAAAACCTATAATTCACCCCTCCACTTT	CASSLDPGKTYNSPLHF
TRBV10-3	NA	NA	TRBJ2-3	TGTGCCATCAGTGAGGGAACAGGGACTAACACAGATACGCAGTATTTT	CAISEGTGTNTDTQYF
TRBV18	TRBD1	few	TRBJ2-7	TGTGCCAGCTCGCCCGGGACAGGGGCACGCGAGCAGTACTTC	CASSPGTGAREQYF
TRBV21-1	NA	NA	TRBJ2-7	TGTGCCAGCAGCAAAGACGAGGGTGAGGGATACGAGCAGTACTTC	CASSKDEGEGYEQYF
TRBV25-1	NA	NA	TRBJ1-5	TGTGCCAGCAGTGAGTCGGGGTTTGATCAGCCCCAGCATTTT	CASSESGFDQPQHF
TRBV11-2	NA	NA	TRBJ2-7	TGTGCCAGCAGCTTGGGGGGGACAGGTACCTACGAGCAGTACTTC	CASSLGGTGTYEQYF
TRBV5-4	TRBD1	NA	TRBJ1-1	TGTGCCAGCAGCCCCGGGCTCGGGGGGACAGGGTTCACTGAAGCTTTCTTT	CASSPGLGGTGFTEAFF
TRBV30	TRBD1	NA	TRBJ1-2	TGTGCCTGGAGTGGGACAGGGAACTATGGCTACACCTTC	CAWSGTGNYGYTF
TRBV5-1	NA	once	TRBJ2-5	TGCGCCAGCAGCTTGGGGCAGGGGTCGCTTTTAGAGACCCAGTACTTC	CASSLGQGSLLETQYF
TRBV28	NA	NA	TRBJ1-5	TGTGCCAGCAGCCGCGGGGGGTCTGGTCAGCCCCAGCATTTT	CASSRGGSGQPQHF
TRBV27	NA	NA	TRBJ2-7	TGTGCCAGCACCCCTCACGGCAGGTCCTACGAGCAGTACTTC	CASTPHGRSYEQYF
TRBV5-8	NA	NA	TRBJ1-4	TGTGCCAGCAGCTTGGGGCAGGGAGGGGAAAAACTGTTTTTT	CASSLGQGGEKLFF
TRBV28	NA	NA	TRBJ2-1	TGTGCCAGCAGTTTCCAGGCCGAGCAGTTCTTC	CASSFQAEQFF
TRBV28	NA	few	TRBJ1-1	TGTGCCAGCACCCGACAGTACATGAACACTGAAGCTTTCTTT	CASTRQYMNTEAFF
TRBV10-1	NA	NA	TRBJ2-5	TGCGCCAGCAGCTATAGCGGCCAAGAGACCCAGTACTTC	CASSYSGQETQYF
TRBV3-1/TRBV3-2	TRBD2	NA	TRBJ2-7	TGTGCCAGCAGCCTCGGGCCGGGACTAGCGGGCCCCTCCTACGAGCAGTACTTC	CASSLGPGLAGPSYEQYF
TRBV2	TRBD1	NA	TRBJ2-5	TGTGCCAGCAGCTGGACAGGCGAAGGGTCCCAGTACTTC	CASSWTGEGSQYF
TRBV12-5	NA	NA	TRBJ2-1	TGTGCTAGTGGTTTGGTGCTCGAGGTTGTTGAGCAGTTCTTC	CASGLVLEVVEQFF
TRBV5-1	NA	NA	TRBJ2-5	TGCGCCAGCAGCTCAGGGGCCAACCGGGAGACCCAGTACTTC	CASSSGANRETQYF
TRBV11-3	TRBD1	once	TRBJ2-1	TGTGCCAGCAGCAAAACAGGGGGTGATGAGCAGTTCTTC	CASSKTGGDEQFF
TRBV1	NA	once	TRBJ1-1	TGCACCAGCAGCCAGGCCGTCGGGGGGATTTCGAACACTGAAGCTTTCTTT	CTSSQAVGGISNTEAFF
TRBV7-2	NA	NA	TRBJ1-2	TGTGCCAGCAGCTTAGCAGGGGGTAGTGGCTACACCTTC	CASSLAGGSGYTF
TRBV6-4	NA	once	TRBJ2-3	TGTGCCAGCAGTCCGAGTGGCGGGATGGGGGGAGATACGCAGTATTTT	CASSPSGGMGGDTQYF
TRBV19	TRBD1	once	TRBJ1-1	TGTGCCAGTAGTATCCGACAGGGAAACACTGAAGCTTTCTTT	CASSIRQGNTEAFF
TRBV5-6	NA	many	TRBJ1-1	TGTGCCAGTGGGAGCGGCATGATGACTGAAGCTTTCTTT	CASGSGMMTEAFF
TRBV10-1	NA	NA	TRBJ2-7	TGCGCCAGCAGTGAAGGGGTTGGATACGAGCAGTACTTC	CASSEGVGYEQYF
TRBV2	TRBD2	few	TRBJ2-3	TGTGCCAGCACCCGGGGGGGATACACAGATACGCAGTATTTT	CASTRGGYTDTQYF
TRBV9	NA	NA	TRBJ1-2	TGTGCCAGCAGCCAGCGGACGGGTGGCTACACCTTC	CASSQRTGGYTF
TRBV14	TRBD2	once	TRBJ2-3	TGTGCCAGCAGCCGCGGACTAGCGGGCACAGATACGCAGTATTTT	CASSRGLAGTDTQYF
TRBV10-3	TRBD2	NA	TRBJ2-2	TGTGCCATCAGTGGCTTCGGGGGAGGGCCGGTCACCGGGGAGCTGTTTTTT	CAISGFGGGPVTGELFF
TRBV24-1	NA	NA	TRBJ2-1	TGTGCCACCAGTGCGTCGAGTTTCCATGAGCAGTTCTTC	CATSASSFHEQFF
TRBV5-1	TRBD1	once	TRBJ1-1	TGCGCCAGCAGCTTCCGGACAGGTCTAGGTGAAGCTTTCTTT	CASSFRTGLGEAFF
TRBV6-5	NA	once	TRBJ1-5	TGTGCCAGCAGCCCCACTTTGCAGGCCAATCAGCCCCAGCATTTT	CASSPTLQANQPQHF
TRBV3-1/TRBV3-2	TRBD2	NA	TRBJ2-1	TGTGCCAGCAGCCCGTTTGGGACTAGAGGCCACAATGAGCAGTTCTTC	CASSPFGTRGHNEQFF
TRBV6-5	TRBD2	NA	TRBJ2-4	TGTGCCATCATAGGACTAGCGGGAGTTGAAAACATTCAGTACTTC	CAIIGLAGVENIQYF
TRBV5-4	TRBD1	NA	TRBJ2-3	TGTGCCAGCAGCTCCCAACAGGGGGCAAGGGATACGCAGTATTTT	CASSSQQGARDTQYF